Each of the 15 T cell receptor beta chains below was sequenced from the same sample in a study of shared clonotypes between healthy human individuals. The assay was immunoSEQ multiplex PCR, and TCRdb's table has in-frame clones only and misses some. The sample holds 600,000 to 700,000 clones, about three quarters seen once. The sample was memory CD4+ T cells sorted from blood. The subset here: CD45RA-negative fraction. The receptors were sampled from a woman in her thirties in good health.

As for this clone: Other nucleotide sequences from this sample produce the same CDR3. The rearrangement links TRBV7-8 to TRBJ2-5, with TRBD2 identical over 8 bases. CDR1 is SGHVS and CDR2 is FQNEAQ in the germline V gene. The CDR3 contains 14 residues. V shed 1 base, J shed 3 bases, and the junction held 1 base outside the gene matches. This chain's CDR3 is CASSLVLAEETQYF. CDR3 bases: TGTGCCAGCAGCTTAGTACTAGCGGAAGAGACCCAGTACTTC.

CDR3 DNA sequence: TGTGCCAGCAGCTCGGGCAGGGGTTTAGGTGGCTACACCTTC. Residues: CASSSGRGLGGYTF. V usage is TRBV7-9 and J usage is TRBJ1-2, with a possible D match to TRBD1 (6 bases). V lost 4 bases, J lost 7 bases, and 16 bases lay in between. Per the germline V gene, CDR1 is SEHNR and CDR2 is FQNEAQ (reference sequence). The CDR3 is 14 residues long.

The V and J genes are TRBV27 and TRBJ2-3; possibly TRBD2 for D (5 bases). Trimming stripped 5 bases from V and 8 bases from J, with 14 bases between. The CDR3 loop spans 13 amino acids. Germline CDR1 reads MNHEY; CDR2 reads SMNVEV (reference sequence). As DNA, the CDR3 is TGTGCCAGCAGTGGTTCGGGGATTCCTACGCAGTATTTT. Translated: CASSGSGIPTQYF.

For this clone: The same CDR3 can be traced to other DNA sequences in this sample. The V and J genes are TRBV5-1 and TRBJ2-7; no clear D. Germline assignment: CDR1 SGHRS and CDR2 YFSETQ. The CDR3 is made up of 12 amino acids. V shed 3 bases and J shed 0 bases, with 4 bases lying between them. CDR3 DNA sequence: TGCGCCAGCAGCTCAAGCTCCTACGAGCAGTACTTC. Residues: CASSSSSYEQYF.

The rearrangement uses TRBV4-2 and TRBJ2-4; a possible D gene is TRBD2 (6 bases). There are 18 residues in the CDR3. Per the germline V gene, CDR1 is LGHNA and CDR2 is YNFKEQ. Trimming stripped 0 bases from V and 0 bases from J, with 15 bases between. Here the CDR3 DNA reads TGTGCCAGCAGCCAAGACGCCGGCGGGATACAAGCCAAAAACATTCAGTACTTC. This gives the protein CASSQDAGGIQAKNIQYF.

The chain employs TRBV6-7 and TRBJ2-7; weak D call: TRBD2 (6 bases). TRBV6-7 belongs to the ORF category, with a function that is uncertain. The CDR3 is made up of 22 amino acids. V lost 2 bases and J 9 bases, leaving 41 bases between the germline ends. CDR3 residues: CASSYANPGRASTIREKRWQYF. Here the CDR3 DNA reads TGTGCCAGCAGTTACGCCAACCCAGGCAGGGCCTCGACTATCCGGGAGAAACGTTGGCAGTACTTC.

The table lists this clone with a few counts. The chain employs TRBV7-8 and TRBJ2-3; the match to TRBD2 covers 11 bases. V lost 3 bases, J lost 0 bases, and 8 bases stayed unmatched. This CDR3 is built from 18 residues. Germline CDR1 and CDR2: SGHVS and FQNEAQ. This chain's CDR3 is CASSFLAGGLLSTDTQYF. The CDR3 DNA reads TGTGCCAGCAGCTTCTTAGCGGGAGGGTTACTAAGCACAGATACGCAGTATTTT. The variable domain in full, with the rest retrieved from reference TRBV7-8 and TRBJ2-3, is GAGVSQSPRYKVAKRGQDVALRCDPISGHVSLFWYQQALGQGPEFLTYFQNEAQLDKSGLPSDRFFAERPEGSVSTLKIQRTQQEDSAVYLCASSFLAGGLLSTDTQYFGPGTRLTVL.

This chain connects TRBV9 to TRBJ2-2; D call uncertain. The CDR3 runs 17 residues. V lost 4 bases, J lost 4 bases, and 20 bases lay in between. Germline CDR1 and CDR2: SGDLS and YYNGEE. CDR3 bases: TGTGCCAGCAGCCCTTCTGTCCCCTCACCTGGCACCGGGGAGCTGTTTTTT. Its protein product is CASSPSVPSPGTGELFF.

About this clone: Other DNA sequences in this specimen translate into the identical CDR3. This chain connects TRBV7-7 to TRBJ2-1; no firm D call. This CDR3 region has 15 residues. From germline, CDR1 is SSHAT and CDR2 FNYEAQ (reference sequence). V was cut by 2 bases and J by 0 bases, with 8 bases left in between. This CDR3 reads CASSLTGSSYNEQFF. The CDR3 DNA reads as TGTGCCAGCAGCTTAACGGGCAGCTCCTACAATGAGCAGTTCTTC. The whole variable domain, filled in from reference TRBV7-7 and TRBJ2-1, reads GAGVSQSPRYKVTKRGQDVTLRCDPISSHATLYWYQQALGQGPEFLTYFNYEAQPDKSGLPSDRFSAERPEGSISTLTIQRTEQRDSAMYRCASSLTGSSYNEQFFGPGTRLTVL.

The V and J genes are TRBV28 and TRBJ2-1, with 16 bases aligning to TRBD2. V lost 6 bases to trimming and J lost 10 bases; unmatched junction nucleotides: 9. Germline CDR1 MDHEN, CDR2 SYDVKM. CDR3 length: 16 amino acids. The CDR3 loop is CASRLGGTSGRAEQFF. CDR3 in DNA: TGTGCCAGCAGACTAGGTGGGACTAGCGGGAGGGCAGAGCAGTTCTTC.

The genes are TRBV5-1 and TRBJ1-2; 7 nucleotides match TRBD1. This CDR3 region has 14 residues. Germline V gene data show CDR1 as SGHRS and CDR2 as YFSETQ. Trimming removed 4 bases from V and 7 bases from J; junction bases left unmatched: 10. The CDR3 loop reads CASSQTTGVGGYTF. The CDR3 DNA follows: TGCGCCAGCAGCCAAACTACAGGGGTGGGTGGCTACACCTTC.

V gene TRBV6-5 combines with J gene TRBJ2-7; the D call may be TRBD1 or TRBD2 (5 bases each). This CDR3 region has 15 residues. Looked up from germline, CDR1 is MNHEY and CDR2 is SVGAGI. V lost 6 bases and J lost 3, with 18 bases in between. CDR3 DNA sequence: TGTGCCAGCAGCTCTACCGGGACGAGGGGCTACGAGCAGTACTTC. Residues: CASSSTGTRGYEQYF.

CDR3 nucleotides: TGTGCCAGTAGTACCTGGGGCCAGAACACTGAAGCTTTCTTT. Translating gives CASSTWGQNTEAFF. The chain joins TRBV19 to TRBJ1-1, with D possibly TRBD1 on 5 matching bases. The V gene lost 4 bases and the J gene lost 1 base, with 10 bases spanning the gap. The germline gives CDR1 LNHDA, CDR2 SQIVND (reference sequence). The CDR3 loop spans 14 amino acids.

The chain employs TRBV19 and TRBJ1-1; no reliable D call. Germline assignment: CDR1 LNHDA and CDR2 SQIVND (reference sequence). CDR3 length: 13 amino acids. V gave up 2 bases and J gave up 4 bases, with 8 bases separating them. For the CDR3, the DNA is TGTGCCAGTAGTATACAGGATGGCACTGAAGCTTTCTTT. Its protein is CASSIQDGTEAFF.

J is TRBJ1-1 and V is TRBV10-2; D is undetermined. This CDR3 is 13 amino acids long. Germline CDR1 WSHSY, CDR2 SAAADI. Trimming cost V 4 bases and J 2 bases, with 8 bases left between them. CDR3 nucleotide sequence: TGCGCCAGCAGTGTGTCGGGAAACACTGAAGCTTTCTTT. This encodes CASSVSGNTEAFF.